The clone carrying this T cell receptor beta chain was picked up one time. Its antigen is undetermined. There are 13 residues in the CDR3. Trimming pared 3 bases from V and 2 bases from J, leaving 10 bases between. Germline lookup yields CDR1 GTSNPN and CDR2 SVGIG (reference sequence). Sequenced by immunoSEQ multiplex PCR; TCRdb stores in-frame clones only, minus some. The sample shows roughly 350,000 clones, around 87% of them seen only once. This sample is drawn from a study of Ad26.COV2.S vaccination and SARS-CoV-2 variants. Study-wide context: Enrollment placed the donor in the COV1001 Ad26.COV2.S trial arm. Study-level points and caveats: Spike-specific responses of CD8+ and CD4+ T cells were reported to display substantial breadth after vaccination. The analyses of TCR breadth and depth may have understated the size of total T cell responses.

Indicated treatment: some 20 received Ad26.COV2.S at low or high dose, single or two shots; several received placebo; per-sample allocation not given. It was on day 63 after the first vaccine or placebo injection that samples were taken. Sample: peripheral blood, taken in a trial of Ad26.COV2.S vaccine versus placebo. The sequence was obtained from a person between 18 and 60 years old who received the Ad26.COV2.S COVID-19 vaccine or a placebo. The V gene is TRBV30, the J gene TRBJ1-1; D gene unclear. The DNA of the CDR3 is TGTGCCTGGAGAGGATATCCAAACACTGAAGCTTTCTTT. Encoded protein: CAWRGYPNTEAFF.